This is a list of T cell receptor beta chains from one sample in a study of blood T cell repertoires in COVID-19. Libraries were prepared by immunoSEQ multiplex PCR; TCRdb keeps only in-frame clonotypes and omits some of them. In the table there are about 150,000 clones, approximately 85% of which are singletons. The sequenced material came from peripheral blood. The source is an elderly man with COVID-19, enrolled during active disease. CDR3s include the opening cysteine and the closing phenylalanine or tryptophan. A D gene is named only where the DNA matches it firmly. The size field is filled for only some rows; it gives once, few, many or a size class.

V: TRBV11-3; D: -; J: TRBJ1-1; size: -; DNA: TGTGCCAGCAGCTCCCGGGTTCTTGAAGCTTTCTTT; CDR3: CASSSRVLEAFF
V: TRBV2; D: TRBD1; J: TRBJ2-3; size: -; DNA: TGTGCCAGCAGCATGACAGGGAGCACAGATACGCAGTATTTT; CDR3: CASSMTGSTDTQYF
V: TRBV6-2/TRBV6-3; D: -; J: TRBJ1-1; size: -; DNA: TGTGCCAGCAGTTACATTCAGGCGATGAACACTGAAGCTTTCTTT; CDR3: CASSYIQAMNTEAFF
V: TRBV15; D: TRBD1; J: TRBJ1-4; size: -; DNA: TGTGCCACCAGCCGACGGACAGGGGGGAAGGAAAAACTGTTTTTT; CDR3: CATSRRTGGKEKLFF
V: TRBV7-9; D: -; J: TRBJ2-1; size: -; DNA: TGTGCCAGCAGCTTACAGGGCAATGAGCAGTTCTTC; CDR3: CASSLQGNEQFF
V: TRBV12-3/TRBV12-4; D: TRBD1; J: TRBJ1-5; size: -; DNA: TGTGCCAGCAGTCAGGGGGGAAATCAGCCCCAGCATTTT; CDR3: CASSQGGNQPQHF
V: TRBV5-1; D: -; J: TRBJ1-6; size: -; DNA: TGCGCCAGCAGCTTGCCAGCCTATAATTCACCCCTCCACTTT; CDR3: CASSLPAYNSPLHF
V: TRBV7-8; D: TRBD2; J: TRBJ2-1; size: -; DNA: TGTGCCAGCAGCTTAGTGGTGGGGGGACTAGCGGGAGCGAATGAGCAGTTCTTC; CDR3: CASSLVVGGLAGANEQFF
V: TRBV11-2; D: TRBD1; J: TRBJ2-2; size: -; DNA: TGTGCCAGCAGCTCCTGGGGACAGGGACTTACCGGGGAGCTGTTTTTT; CDR3: CASSSWGQGLTGELFF
V: TRBV5-4; D: -; J: TRBJ2-6; size: -; DNA: TGTGCCAGCAGCTATTTGACTAGCTCTGGGGCCAACGTCCTGACTTTC; CDR3: CASSYLTSSGANVLTF
V: TRBV4-1; D: -; J: TRBJ1-5; size: few; DNA: TGCGCCAGCAGCCAAGATAAGGGGTATAGCAATCAGCCCCAGCATTTT; CDR3: CASSQDKGYSNQPQHF
V: TRBV5-8; D: TRBD1; J: TRBJ2-7; size: -; DNA: TGTGCCAGCAGACCGTGGACAGGGGCCCCCTACGAGCAGTACTTC; CDR3: CASRPWTGAPYEQYF
V: TRBV20-1; D: TRBD2; J: TRBJ2-5; size: -; DNA: TGCAGTGCTAGTCCGAGCGGGGGGGCAGAGACCCAGTACTTC; CDR3: CSASPSGGAETQYF
V: TRBV18; D: TRBD2; J: TRBJ2-1; size: -; DNA: TGTGCCAGCTCACCACTCCATTCTAGCGGGGGCGGGGATGAGCAGTTCTTC; CDR3: CASSPLHSSGGGDEQFF
V: TRBV18; D: TRBD1; J: TRBJ1-4; size: -; DNA: TGTGCCAGCTCACAACAGGGGGCCGGGAATGAAAAACTGTTTTTT; CDR3: CASSQQGAGNEKLFF
V: TRBV7-3; D: TRBD1; J: TRBJ1-2; size: once; DNA: TGTGCCAGCAGCGAAACAGGGGACTCTGGCTACACCTTC; CDR3: CASSETGDSGYTF
V: TRBV28; D: -; J: TRBJ1-2; size: -; DNA: TGTGCCAGCAATACCGCGGGGACCAGCGGTGGCTACACCTTC; CDR3: CASNTAGTSGGYTF
V: TRBV9; D: -; J: TRBJ2-7; size: -; DNA: TGTGCCAGCAGCCCGAGAGGGGGTCAGAACGAGCAGTACTTC; CDR3: CASSPRGGQNEQYF
V: TRBV4-1; D: TRBD1; J: TRBJ1-4; size: -; DNA: TGCGCCAGCAGCCAACCCCGGGACAGGGGTGAAAAACTGTTTTTT; CDR3: CASSQPRDRGEKLFF
V: TRBV28; D: -; J: TRBJ2-7; size: -; DNA: TGTGCCAGCAGTCCCCCCGACAGGTTCCCCGAGCAGTACTTC; CDR3: CASSPPDRFPEQYF
V: TRBV5-1; D: TRBD2; J: TRBJ2-3; size: -; DNA: TGCGCCAGCAGCTCTGGGGTAGCGGGGGGGTCCCGGGATACGCAGTATTTT; CDR3: CASSSGVAGGSRDTQYF
V: TRBV5-1; D: -; J: TRBJ2-7; size: once; DNA: TGCGCCAGCAGCTTGGCCGAGGGAATGGGCGAGCAGTACTTC; CDR3: CASSLAEGMGEQYF
V: TRBV19; D: -; J: TRBJ1-1; size: -; DNA: TGTGCCAGTAGTATGAGGGAACTGAACACTGAAGCTTTCTTT; CDR3: CASSMRELNTEAFF
V: TRBV3-1/TRBV3-2; D: TRBD2; J: TRBJ2-5; size: once; DNA: TGTGCCAGCAGCCCTTGGCTAGCGGGGGGAGAGACCCAGTACTTC; CDR3: CASSPWLAGGETQYF
V: TRBV6-4; D: TRBD2; J: TRBJ2-3; size: -; DNA: TGTGCCAGCAGTTACAGCGGGGGAGGAGATACGCAGTATTTT; CDR3: CASSYSGGGDTQYF
V: TRBV19; D: -; J: TRBJ2-2; size: -; DNA: TGTGCCAGTAAATCAGCCGGGGAGCTGTTTTTT; CDR3: CASKSAGELFF
V: TRBV5-4; D: -; J: TRBJ1-2; size: -; DNA: TGTGCCAGCAGCTTGGACAGCCTGGGTGGCTACACCTTC; CDR3: CASSLDSLGGYTF
V: TRBV28; D: -; J: TRBJ2-3; size: -; DNA: TGTGCCAGCAGTTCCCCAGGGCGGCTCACAGATACGCAGTATTTT; CDR3: CASSSPGRLTDTQYF
V: TRBV7-8; D: TRBD1; J: TRBJ2-7; size: once; DNA: TGTGCCAGCAGCTTACTGGGACAGGGTTACGAGCAGTACTTC; CDR3: CASSLLGQGYEQYF
V: TRBV4-2; D: TRBD1; J: TRBJ1-4; size: -; DNA: TGTGCCAGCAGCCGGATGGGACAGTCGGAAAAACTGTTTTTT; CDR3: CASSRMGQSEKLFF
V: TRBV5-4; D: -; J: TRBJ1-6; size: -; DNA: TGTGCCACCCACCGTCGTGCAGGGGATTTAGGTTCACCCCTCCACTTT; CDR3: CATHRRAGDLGSPLHF
V: TRBV7-3; D: TRBD2; J: TRBJ2-1; size: -; DNA: TGTGCCAGCAGCTCTAATCCTCTAGCGGGGGTTGAGCAGTTCTTC; CDR3: CASSSNPLAGVEQFF
V: TRBV3-1/TRBV3-2; D: -; J: TRBJ1-1; size: -; DNA: TGTGCCAGCAGCCCGCCCAGCACTGAAGCTTTCTTT; CDR3: CASSPPSTEAFF
V: TRBV7-8; D: TRBD1; J: TRBJ2-1; size: -; DNA: TGTGCCAGCAGCTTCAGACAGGGTCCCCGCGGGGAGCAGTTCTTC; CDR3: CASSFRQGPRGEQFF
V: TRBV5-5; D: -; J: TRBJ2-5; size: -; DNA: TGTGCCAGCAGCATTCTCGACTTAGGCGAGACCCAGTACTTC; CDR3: CASSILDLGETQYF
V: TRBV7-2; D: -; J: TRBJ2-7; size: -; DNA: TGTGCCAGCAGCTTAGCTCTAACAGGGATCTACGAGCAGTACTTC; CDR3: CASSLALTGIYEQYF
V: TRBV6-5; D: -; J: TRBJ1-5; size: once; DNA: TGTGCCAGCAAGGAGACGGTCAAACAGCCCCAGCATTTT; CDR3: CASKETVKQPQHF
V: TRBV7-9; D: -; J: TRBJ1-1; size: -; DNA: TGTGCCAGCAGCGCCCAGGGGTGGGACACTGAAGCTTTCTTT; CDR3: CASSAQGWDTEAFF
V: TRBV28; D: -; J: TRBJ1-4; size: -; DNA: TGTGCCAGCAGTCCCCCCGGAGTTACGACAACTAATGAAAAACTGTTTTTT; CDR3: CASSPPGVTTTNEKLFF
V: TRBV5-1; D: TRBD1; J: TRBJ2-5; size: -; DNA: TGCGCCAGCAGCTTAACAACAGGGGATGGCGGACAGACCCAGTACTTC; CDR3: CASSLTTGDGGQTQYF
V: TRBV19; D: TRBD1; J: TRBJ1-2; size: -; DNA: TGTGCCAGTAGTTACAGGGGATGGGACTATGGCTACACCTTC; CDR3: CASSYRGWDYGYTF
V: TRBV28; D: -; J: TRBJ2-1; size: -; DNA: TGTGCCAGCAGGAGCAGGGCCCCACGCTCCTACAATGAGCAGTTCTTC; CDR3: CASRSRAPRSYNEQFF